These 23 T cell receptor beta chains came from one sample sequenced in a study of identical twins (dated by TCRdb to 2015 to 2016). The method was 5' RACE. The listed sequencing device is Illumina HiSeq 2000. TCRdb trimmed public reads at Q25 via fastp, called clones via MiXCR and kept in-frame beta chains. All rows with the same CDR3 protein become a single entry with the most common DNA and genes. Within this sample are 400,000 to 500,000 distinct CDR3 sequences, with 18% of them counted one time only. The biggest ten clones account for approximately 12% of the sample. Sequenced input: naive T cells sorted from blood. The label giving this sample's cell subset or site can be read as: cells isolated with a human naive T-cell isolation kit. All receptors come from a man aged 50-60 years in good health.

V gene TRBV4-3 combines with J gene TRBJ2-1, with D possibly TRBD2 on 5 matching bases. CDR3 length: 15 residues. Germline-derived CDR1 and CDR2 are LGHNA and YSLEER. Trimming pared 3 bases from V and 7 bases from J, leaving 16 bases between. As DNA, the CDR3 is TGCGCCAGCAGCCAGGAGGCAGTCGAGTGGAATGAGCAGTTCTTC. Translating it yields CASSQEAVEWNEQFF.

This chain links TRBV3-1 with TRBJ2-7, with a weak D call TRBD1 (6 bases). In germline, CDR1 is LGHDT, CDR2 YNNKEL (reference sequence). The CDR3 is 14 amino acids. The ends were cut back, 4 bases at V and 6 bases at J, with 16 bases in the middle. CDR3 amino acids: CASSPRDIGIEQYF. As DNA, the CDR3 is TGTGCCAGCAGCCCCCGGGACATAGGGATCGAGCAGTACTTC.

Many counts were recorded for this clonotype. The chain uses TRBV6-5 and TRBJ2-7, with D maybe TRBD1 (6 bases). The CDR3 extends over 11 amino acids. The germline gives CDR1 MNHEY, CDR2 SVGAGI. V lost 6 bases to trimming and J lost 6 bases, with 9 bases between them. CDR3 DNA sequence: TGTGCCAGCAGAGCAGGGGTCGAGCAGTACTTC. It codes for CASRAGVEQYF.

There are a few counts of this clonotype. This chain uses TRBV5-5 with TRBJ2-7; D is uncertain. This CDR3 region has 16 residues. V lost 3 bases to trimming and J lost 1 base, with 17 bases between them. Germline-derived CDR1 and CDR2 are SGHKS and YYEKEE (reference sequence). The CDR3 region is CASSSTFSRLSYEQYF. For the CDR3, the DNA is TGTGCCAGCAGCTCGACTTTCAGCCGCCTTTCCTACGAGCAGTACTTC.

As to this clonotype: A much larger clone differs by one base, so this may be a read error. This chain uses TRBV11-2 with TRBJ2-5; 7 nucleotides line up with TRBD2. The V gene end was trimmed by 5 bases and the J gene end by 1 base; junction bases not matched to a gene: 7. CDR3 length: 15 amino acids. The V gene's germline CDR1 is SGHAT and CDR2 FQNNGV. The CDR3 DNA reads as TGTGCCAGCAGCCCTGTGGGGGGGGTCCAAGAGACCCAGTACTTC. Translated: CASSPVGGVQETQYF. Combining the CDR3 with reference TRBV11-2 and TRBJ2-5 gives the whole variable domain EAGVAQSPRYKIIEKRQSVAFWCNPISGHATLYWYQQILGQGPKLLIQFQNNGVVDDSQLPKDRFSAERLKGVDSTLKIQPAKLEDSAVYLCASSPVGGVQETQYFGPGTRLLVL.

The rearrangement links TRBV7-8 to TRBJ2-3; D uncertain. CDR3 length equals 13 residues. The V end lost 4 bases, the J end lost 2 bases, and 7 bases lay between the germline ends. CDR1 is SGHVS, CDR2 FQNEAQ, per germline. CDR3 nucleotides: TGTGCCAGCAGCTCTACTGCCACAGATACGCAGTATTTT. Protein product: CASSSTATDTQYF. Full variable domain (outside the CDR3, taken from reference TRBV7-8 and TRBJ2-3): GAGVSQSPRYKVAKRGQDVALRCDPISGHVSLFWYQQALGQGPEFLTYFQNEAQLDKSGLPSDRFFAERPEGSVSTLKIQRTQQEDSAVYLCASSSTATDTQYFGPGTRLTVL.

This clonotype was counted at least ten times. This chain joins TRBV15 and TRBJ2-1; unclear D gene. Germline V gives CDR1 LNHNV, CDR2 YYDKDF (reference sequence). The CDR3 contains 14 residues. Trimming removed 0 bases from V and 8 bases from J, with 11 bases in between. This CDR3 is CATSRDTVGDEQFF. The CDR3 nucleotides read TGTGCCACCAGCAGAGATACAGTAGGCGATGAGCAGTTCTTC.

V and J are TRBV20-1 and TRBJ2-7, with 7 bases lining up with TRBD2. The CDR3 sequence is 14 residues long. Per the germline V gene, CDR1 is DFQATT and CDR2 is SNEGSKA (reference sequence). The junction had 6 bases not matched to a gene; V was cut back by 4 bases and J by 0 bases. In nucleotides, the CDR3 is TGCAGTGCTACCCGGGGACTAAACTCCTACGAGCAGTACTTC. Translation: CSATRGLNSYEQYF.

Only a few counts were recorded for this clonotype. The rearrangement links TRBV5-1 to TRBJ1-2; D is unresolved. The germline CDR1 and CDR2 sequences are SGHRS and YFSETQ. V lost 4 bases and J lost 5, with 15 bases in between. This CDR3 is built from 14 residues. CDR3 loop: CASSPNSYGYGYTF. For the CDR3, the DNA is TGCGCCAGCAGCCCTAACTCTTACGGATATGGCTACACCTTC.

In this sample, this clonotype turned up a few times. The chain has TRBV6-2 or TRBV6-3 and TRBJ1-5; weak D call: TRBD1 (5 bases). V shed 5 bases and J shed 2 bases, with 13 bases lying between them. The CDR3 consists of 15 residues. Germline V CDR1 and CDR2: MNHEY, SVGEGT. The CDR3 loop is CASSHQGSGNQPQHF. CDR3 sequence (DNA): TGTGCCAGCAGTCATCAGGGAAGTGGCAATCAGCCCCAGCATTTT.

The sample holds many counts of this clonotype. The V gene is TRBV20-1, the J gene TRBJ2-5; the D call may be TRBD1 or TRBD2 (5 bases each). Germline lookup yields CDR1 DFQATT and CDR2 SNEGSKA (reference sequence). This CDR3 region has 13 residues. The germline V and J ends were trimmed by 7 bases and 5 bases, with 17 bases remaining between them. The CDR3 nucleotides are TGCAGTGTCAAGGACACCCGGGATGAGACCCAGTACTTC. Its translation is CSVKDTRDETQYF.

This clonotype was observed a few times. This chain joins TRBV6-5 and TRBJ1-2, with 7 bases fitting TRBD1. Germline V CDR1 and CDR2: MNHEY, SVGAGI. With 2 bases clipped from V and 5 bases from J, the junction kept 2 bases outside the gene matches. CDR3 size: 13 residues. CDR3 DNA: TGTGCCAGCAGTTACCAGGGGGGATATGGCTACACCTTC. As protein: CASSYQGGYGYTF.

The gene calls are TRBV9 and TRBJ1-3; 10 nucleotides align to TRBD1. The CDR3 is 16 amino acids. Germline CDR1 is SGDLS and CDR2 is YYNGEE. The V and J ends lost 0 bases and 4 bases, in that order; junction bases with no gene match: 4. The CDR3 region is CASSVETGGAGNTIYF. In DNA, the CDR3 is TGTGCCAGCAGCGTAGAGACAGGGGGCGCAGGAAACACCATATATTTT.

This clonotype was observed a few times. This sequence joins TRBV30 and TRBJ2-1; TRBD1 matches 9 bases. CDR1 and CDR2 (germline): GTSNPN, SVGIG (reference sequence). This CDR3 has 15 amino acids. The junction had 4 bases not matched to a gene; V was cut back by 2 bases and J by 2 bases. As DNA, the CDR3 is TGTGCCTGGAGTAGGGGACAGGGCCCCTACAATGAGCAGTTCTTC. Protein product: CAWSRGQGPYNEQFF. The entire variable domain, with the rest obtained from reference TRBV30 and TRBJ2-1, is as follows: SQTIHQWPATLVQPVGSPLSLECTVEGTSNPNLYWYRQAAGRGLQLLFYSVGIGQISSEVPQNLSASRPQDRQFILSSKKLLLSDSGFYLCAWSRGQGPYNEQFFGPGTRLTVL.

The table lists this clonotype with a few counts. This chain links TRBV24-1 with TRBJ1-2; D gene uncertain. V lost 4 bases and J lost 6, with 11 bases in between. Germline lookup yields CDR1 KGHDR and CDR2 SFDVKD. The CDR3 spans 13 residues. CDR3 region: CATSDLPGHGYTF. DNA of the CDR3: TGTGCCACCAGTGACCTCCCAGGCCATGGCTACACCTTC.

This clonotype has a handful of counts. The gene calls are TRBV2 and TRBJ1-2; TRBD1 agrees at 9 bases. The CDR3 extends over 17 amino acids. Germline lookup yields CDR1 SNHLY and CDR2 FYNNEI. J gave up 8 bases and V 4 bases, and 17 bases lay outside the gene matches. The CDR3 region has the DNA TGTGCCAGCAGTGGCGAAGGGTCAAACAGGGGGCAGGGCGGCTACACCTTC. Translation gives CASSGEGSNRGQGGYTF.

This chain links TRBV6-1 with TRBJ2-3; 7 bases agree with TRBD2. CDR1 MNHNS and CDR2 SASEGT come from the germline V gene. This CDR3 has 17 amino acids. Trimming cost V 2 bases and J 0 bases; bases outside gene matches: 8. The CDR3 spells CASSERASGTSTDTQYF. The CDR3 DNA reads TGTGCCAGCAGTGAACGGGCTAGCGGAACTAGCACAGATACGCAGTATTTT.

This clonotype has a handful of counts. This sequence joins TRBV20-1 and TRBJ1-2, with 10 bases identical to TRBD1. The ends lost 5 bases at V and 6 bases at J; junction bases unmatched: 9. The CDR3 loop spans 14 amino acids. Germline-derived CDR1 and CDR2 are DFQATT and SNEGSKA (reference sequence). CDR3 coding DNA: TGCAGTGCTCCCGGGACAGGGGCGAGCCATGGCTACACCTTC. Translating gives CSAPGTGASHGYTF.

Many counts were recorded for this clonotype. The V and J genes are TRBV29-1 and TRBJ2-1; tentative D call: TRBD2 (6 bases). This CDR3 comprises 13 residues. Germline CDR1 and CDR2: SQVTM and ANQGSEA. The germline V and J ends were trimmed by 7 bases and 6 bases, with 16 bases remaining between them. The CDR3 nucleotides are TGCAGCGAAAGGTCCCCCGGGAGCAATGAGCAGTTCTTC. It yields the protein CSERSPGSNEQFF.

There are many counts of this clonotype. The gene calls are TRBV5-1 and TRBJ2-5; D not certain. Germline V gives CDR1 SGHRS, CDR2 YFSETQ. The CDR3 totals 15 residues. Trimming stripped 0 bases from V and 1 base from J, with 10 bases between. The CDR3 nucleotides read TGCGCCAGCAGCTTGGCTGGCAGAATCCAAGAGACCCAGTACTTC. Protein: CASSLAGRIQETQYF.

Many counts were recorded for this clonotype. The V gene is TRBV7-7, the J gene TRBJ2-1; D could derive from TRBD1 or TRBD2 (5 bases each). V was pared by 5 bases and J by 2 bases, with 13 bases between. The length of the CDR3 is 15 residues. Germline assignment: CDR1 SSHAT and CDR2 FNYEAQ (reference sequence). CDR3 residues: CASSRGTNTYNEQFF. The CDR3 region has the DNA TGTGCCAGCAGCCGAGGGACGAACACCTACAATGAGCAGTTCTTC.

The chain recombines TRBV4-1 with TRBJ1-3; D gene uncertain. CDR1 is MGHRA and CDR2 is YSYEKL in the germline V gene. The V end lost 3 bases, the J end lost 0 bases, and 6 bases lay between the germline ends. The CDR3 has 14 residues. This CDR3 reads CASSQLSSGNTIYF. The DNA of the CDR3 is TGCGCCAGCAGCCAGCTATCCTCTGGAAACACCATATATTTT.

In its sample, this clonotype was seen a few times. The chain couples TRBV20-1 to TRBJ2-7, with D perhaps TRBD1 (5 bases). Per germline, CDR1 DFQATT and CDR2 SNEGSKA (reference sequence). The CDR3 spans 14 residues. Trimming pared 3 bases from V and 5 bases from J, leaving 17 bases between. CDR3 region: CSASAAGILHEQYF. For the CDR3, the DNA is TGCAGTGCTAGTGCAGCAGGGATTCTCCACGAGCAGTACTTC.